The entry that follows covers one T cell receptor (beta chain) sequence. Its recognized antigen is unknown. No much larger clonotype is one base removed from it; base qualities were not supplied. The source of the sample is a study of blood T cell repertoires in COVID-19 (dated by TCRdb to 2020 to 2021). Background on the whole study: The collaborator samples originated in the United States, Italy and Spain and spanned the acute and convalescent phases of COVID-19. The material from the prospective study consisted of cDNA or gDNA derived from T cells, B-cell-depleted T cells, or PBMCs. Subjects who had been exposed to COVID-19, were actively infected with it, or had recovered from it provided the deeply sampled blood TCRbeta repertoires that made up the dataset. The repertoires were made available in a free public database intended to serve as a resource for research on the immune response to SARS-CoV-2. Samples were obtained from the ongoing ImmuneRACE study (first 160 participants) and from some 1,300 subjects provided by 6 global collaborators. A de-identified subject ID, COVID-19 status, age in years and sex were almost always included in the sample metadata. Where HLA class I and class II types were available, the types were taken from metadata supplied by the sample provider, not from assay-based typing.

Whole blood was collected in K2EDTA tubes by collaborating institutions according to the institutions' own protocols. Collaborator samples were shipped for TCRbeta analysis as frozen whole blood, isolated PBMCs, or DNA extracted from either sample type. From a lookup of the germline V gene (reference sequence), CDR1 and CDR2 are LNHDA and SQIVND. A distance of 22 bases separates the germline ends of V and J, which lose 10 bases and 4 bases respectively. The CDR3 spans 16 residues, from the cysteine through the phenylalanine. Only the CDR3 DNA stays, 48 bases, in frame from base 1. TCRbeta CDR3 regions were amplified from genomic DNA by means of the immunoSEQ Assay, a bias-controlled multiplex PCR. The original methods were these. Within the assay, amplification of reference gene primers was used to estimate how many nucleated cells each sample contained. To quantify the absolute abundance of each unique TCRbeta CDR3 rearrangement, sequence reads were collapsed and filtered. Productive Simpson clonality was computed per sample as the square root of Simpson's diversity index over productive rearrangements. What TCRdb holds here is the immuneACCESS table cut down to in-frame rearrangements. Part of the clones is not present; checked against another copy, under half of the missing clones reflect an unresolved V gene, and the others are unexplained. V and J calls plus clone size are reproduced from that table; the DNA served to infer D and trimming. The table for this sample lists over 100,000 clones; 79% of them were counted only once. The leading ten clones occupy 3% to 4.5% of the sample.

The investigation overall reported the following: The quantity of clinical and demographic metadata differed by source and by participant and was supplied without curation.

The chain was built from TRBV19 and TRBJ2-2; perhaps TRBD2 is the D gene, with 7 bases matching. The specimen sequenced was peripheral blood. This clonotype was sampled from an elderly woman with acute or convalescent COVID-19. The DNA sequence reads TGTGCCACCTTGGTTGGAGGGGGGGCTAGCACCGGGGAGCTGTTTTTT. Its product reads: CATLVGGGASTGELFF.